These T cell receptor beta chains were read from a single sample in a study of cytomegalovirus exposure and HLA in healthy donors. The protocol was immunoSEQ multiplex PCR, while the TCRdb copy is restricted to in-frame clones and leaves out a portion. Of 200,000 or so clones listed, more than 65% are singletons. The sample consisted of PBMCs. These receptors all stem from a man in his forties or fifties in good health and CMV-seronegative. Each CDR3 is given with its conserved first and last residue. The D gene is left open where the match is weak. Clone size is given for some rows only: seen once, a few or many times, or a class if the clone is expanded.

NA,TRBV7-9,TRBJ1-1,NA,TGTGCCAGCAGCTTAGTCCAGGGAGAAGCTTTCTTT,CASSLVQGEAFF
TRBD2,TRBV7-9,TRBJ2-1,NA,TGTGCCAGCAGCGAAAAGGGCGGGAGTGAATACAATGAGCAGTTCTTC,CASSEKGGSEYNEQFF
TRBD2,TRBV5-1,TRBJ2-1,NA,TGCGCCAGCAGCCCGGGGGGGACCTACAATGAGCAGTTCTTC,CASSPGGTYNEQFF
TRBD2,TRBV5-1,TRBJ2-3,NA,TGCGCCAGCAGTTGGACTAGCGGGACTAGCACAGATACGCAGTATTTT,CASSWTSGTSTDTQYF
NA,TRBV4-1,TRBJ2-5,NA,TGCGCCAGCAGCCAAGGGGGGGGGCTTAGGGAGACCCAGTACTTC,CASSQGGGLRETQYF
NA,TRBV5-1,TRBJ1-1,NA,TGCGCCAGCAGCTTGGTGGGGGCGAACACTGAAGCTTTCTTT,CASSLVGANTEAFF
TRBD2,TRBV5-1,TRBJ2-5,NA,TGCGCCAGCAGCCCAACACAGACTAGCGCCCAAGAGACCCAGTACTTC,CASSPTQTSAQETQYF
NA,TRBV6-5,TRBJ2-7,NA,TGTGCCAGCACCCGTGGGGGCAGCTACGAGCAGTACTTC,CASTRGGSYEQYF
NA,TRBV7-9,TRBJ2-2,NA,TGTGCCAGCAGCCCGTCCACCGGGGAGCTGTTTTTT,CASSPSTGELFF
TRBD1,TRBV7-9,TRBJ2-3,NA,TGTGCCAGCACATCAACAGGGGGCAGAGATACGCAGTATTTT,CASTSTGGRDTQYF
TRBD1,TRBV9,TRBJ2-1,once,TGTGCCAGCAGCGCCACAGGGGTCGGTGAGCAGTTCTTC,CASSATGVGEQFF
TRBD1,TRBV28,TRBJ1-2,few,TGTGCCATCTCGCCAGGGGGCGATGGCTACACCTTC,CAISPGGDGYTF
TRBD2,TRBV13,TRBJ2-7,NA,TGTGCCAGCAGCTTTAGCGGGAGAAGCAACGAGCAGTACTTC,CASSFSGRSNEQYF
NA,TRBV10-3,TRBJ1-5,NA,TGTGCCATCAGTGAATCGGGGGGAAGCAATCAGCCCCAGCATTTT,CAISESGGSNQPQHF
TRBD2,TRBV6-5,TRBJ2-2,NA,TGTGCCAGCAGGTCCCGGGACTACCGGACCGGGGAGCTGTTTTTT,CASRSRDYRTGELFF
TRBD2,TRBV18,TRBJ2-7,NA,TGTGCCAGCTCACCACCGGGACTAGCGGGGTACGAGCAGTACTTC,CASSPPGLAGYEQYF
TRBD2,TRBV7-8,TRBJ2-3,NA,TGTGCCAGCAGTTTTTACGGGAGGAGCACAGATACGCAGTATTTT,CASSFYGRSTDTQYF
TRBD2,TRBV6-5,TRBJ2-5,NA,TGTGCCAGCAGTTCCACTAGCGGGAGGACAGAGACCCAGTACTTC,CASSSTSGRTETQYF
NA,TRBV6-5,TRBJ1-1,once,TGTGCCAGCAGTTACGAGTCCAGGGTAATGAACACTGAAGCTTTCTTT,CASSYESRVMNTEAFF
NA,TRBV28,TRBJ1-3,NA,TGTGCCAGCAGCCGCCGACTCGTCTCTGGAAACACCATATATTTT,CASSRRLVSGNTIYF
NA,TRBV27,TRBJ2-4,few,TGTGCCGTCAGTACCAAAAACATTCAGTACTTC,CAVSTKNIQYF
NA,TRBV29-1,TRBJ1-1,NA,TGCAGCGGCATCGTTGGGGGGAAAGCTTTCTTT,CSGIVGGKAFF